This TCR beta chain was retrieved from a study of CD8 T cells in ankylosing spondylitis (dated by TCRdb to 2016 to 2017). As for the study more broadly: The study profiled T cell receptor beta repertoires in healthy donors and ankylosing spondylitis patients to find disease-linked TCR variants. Peripheral blood samples were taken, and synovial fluid was additionally collected from ankylosing spondylitis patients. The full study cohort was made up of about two dozen ankylosing spondylitis patients and about a hundred healthy donors. Summary of the overall study and its limitations: Some of the motif variants had been reported before in the synovial fluid and blood of reactive arthritis patients, a finding that suggests common disease-initiation mechanisms. The disease-linked clones had a CD8+ phenotype and were found at relatively low frequencies in peripheral blood. Blood from ankylosing spondylitis patients appeared to be characterized by a TCR beta motif made up of seven or eight highly homologous amino acid variants. According to the report, matched synovial fluid samples from ankylosing spondylitis patients were significantly enriched for the disease-linked clones.

Sequencing was performed on an Illumina HiSeq 2500. Quantitative 5'-RACE with molecular barcodes was the method used to prepare the TCR beta libraries. On the study's bioinformatics: A new computational method based on a probabilistic model of VDJ rearrangement was used to identify disease-linked TCR variants. TCRdb redid the processing of the public reads, applying fastp at Q25 and MiXCR, and retained in-frame beta chains. Each record represents a unique CDR3 protein, reported with the most common genes and DNA among its rows. TCRdb, rather than the study authors, made the V and J calls. In this sample the table shows approximately 240,000 distinct CDR3 sequences, under 30% of which occur a single time. Approximately 0.61% of the sample goes to the ten largest clones. Taken from the germline V gene (reference sequence), the CDR1 and CDR2 loops are DFQATT and SNEGSKA. Germline trimming amounts to 0 bases on V and 2 bases on J, with 4 as the count of junction bases outside the gene matches. The CDR3 measures 14 amino acids from cysteine to phenylalanine. The only DNA kept is the CDR3, 42 bases in frame from the first base.

Details on this clonotype: No cognate antigen has been identified for it. Base qualities are not recorded, but no much larger clone differs from it by a single base.

This sequence uses TRBV20-1 and TRBJ2-7, with 7 central nucleotides matching TRBD2. Source material: blood, either unsorted or a sorted T cell fraction (not recorded which). This receptor was identified in a male donor with ankylosing spondylitis or in good health (not recorded which). The DNA reads TGCAGTGCTAGAGATGGGGGGGTTACCTACGAGCAGTACTTC. Its protein is CSARDGGVTYEQYF.